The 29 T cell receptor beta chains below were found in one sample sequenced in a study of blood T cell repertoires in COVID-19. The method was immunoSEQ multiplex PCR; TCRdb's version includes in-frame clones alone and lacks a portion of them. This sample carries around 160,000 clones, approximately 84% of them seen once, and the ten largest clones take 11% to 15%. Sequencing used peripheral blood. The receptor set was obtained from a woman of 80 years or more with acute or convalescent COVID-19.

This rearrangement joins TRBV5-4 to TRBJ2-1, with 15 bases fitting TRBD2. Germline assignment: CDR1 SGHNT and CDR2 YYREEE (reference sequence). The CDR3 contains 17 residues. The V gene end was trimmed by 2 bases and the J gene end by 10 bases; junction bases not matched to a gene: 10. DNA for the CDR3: TGTGCCAGCAGCTTCCTCGGACTAGCGGGGGGGCGAAGCGAGCAGTTCTTC. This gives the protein CASSFLGLAGGRSEQFF.

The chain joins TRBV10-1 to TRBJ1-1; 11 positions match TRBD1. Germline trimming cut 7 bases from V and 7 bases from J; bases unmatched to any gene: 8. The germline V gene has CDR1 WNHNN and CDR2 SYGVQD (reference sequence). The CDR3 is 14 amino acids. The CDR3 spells CASNTGTGGGEAFF. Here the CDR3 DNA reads TGCGCCAGCAATACCGGGACAGGGGGAGGTGAAGCTTTCTTT.

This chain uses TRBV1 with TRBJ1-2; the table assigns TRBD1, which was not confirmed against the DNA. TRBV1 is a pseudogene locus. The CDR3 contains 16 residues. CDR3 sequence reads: CTSSHDRGRDPYGYTF. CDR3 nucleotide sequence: TGCACCAGCAGCCATGACAGGGGACGGGACCCCTATGGCTACACCTTC.

CDR3 in DNA: TGTGCCCTCAGGGGGGCCAACTATGGCTACACCTTC. It encodes CALRGANYGYTF. The chain has TRBV6-5 and TRBJ1-2; 7 bases are a match to TRBD1. Unmatched junction bases numbered 5, after V lost 11 bases and J lost 2 bases. Germline CDR1 and CDR2: MNHEY and SVGAGI. There are 12 residues in the CDR3.

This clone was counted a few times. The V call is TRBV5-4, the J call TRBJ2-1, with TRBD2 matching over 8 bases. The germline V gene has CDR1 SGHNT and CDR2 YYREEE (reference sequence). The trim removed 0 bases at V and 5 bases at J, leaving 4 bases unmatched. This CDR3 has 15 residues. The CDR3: CASSLVAGGDNEQFF. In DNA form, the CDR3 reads TGTGCCAGCAGCTTGGTTGCGGGAGGTGACAATGAGCAGTTCTTC.

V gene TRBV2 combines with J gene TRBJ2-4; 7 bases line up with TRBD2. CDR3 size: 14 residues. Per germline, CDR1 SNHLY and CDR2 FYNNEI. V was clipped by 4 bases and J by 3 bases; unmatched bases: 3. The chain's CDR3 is CASSGWGGKNIQYF. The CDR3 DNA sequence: TGTGCCAGCAGTGGGTGGGGGGGCAAAAACATTCAGTACTTC.

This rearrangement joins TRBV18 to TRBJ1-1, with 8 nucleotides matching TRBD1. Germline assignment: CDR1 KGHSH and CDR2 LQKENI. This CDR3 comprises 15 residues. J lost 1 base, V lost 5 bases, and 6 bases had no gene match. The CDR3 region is CASSTLTGENTEAFF. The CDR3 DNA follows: TGTGCCAGCTCAACCCTGACAGGGGAGAACACTGAAGCTTTCTTT.

CDR3 sequence: CASSLVELAVNEQFF. CDR3 bases: TGCGCCAGCAGCTTGGTGGAGCTAGCGGTCAATGAGCAGTTCTTC. The V and J genes are TRBV5-1 and TRBJ2-1, with 7 positions matching TRBD2. This CDR3 has 15 amino acids. Germline CDR1 is SGHRS and CDR2 is YFSETQ. V lost 0 bases and J lost 6; bases outside the gene matches: 6.

Here the CDR3 DNA reads TGTGCCAGCAGGGACAGGGTTGAAAAACTGTTTTTT. It codes for CASRDRVEKLFF. The chain uses TRBV6-5 and TRBJ1-4; the match to TRBD1 covers 8 bases. V trimming: 6 bases; J trimming: 7 bases; junction bases outside the gene matches: 1. The CDR3 covers 12 residues. From germline, CDR1 is MNHEY and CDR2 SVGAGI.

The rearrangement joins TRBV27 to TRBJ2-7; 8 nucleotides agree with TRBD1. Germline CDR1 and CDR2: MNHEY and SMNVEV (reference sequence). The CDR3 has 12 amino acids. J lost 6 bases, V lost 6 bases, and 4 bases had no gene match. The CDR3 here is CASRDRVSEQYF. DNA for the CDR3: TGTGCCAGCAGGGACAGGGTCTCCGAGCAGTACTTC.

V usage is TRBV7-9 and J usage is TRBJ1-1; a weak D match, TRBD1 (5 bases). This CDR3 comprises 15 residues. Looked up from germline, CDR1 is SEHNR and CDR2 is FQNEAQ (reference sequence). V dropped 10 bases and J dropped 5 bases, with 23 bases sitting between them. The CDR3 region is CATTRGGQGGTEAFF. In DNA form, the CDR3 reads TGTGCCACCACCCGCGGTGGGCAGGGCGGAACTGAAGCTTTCTTT.

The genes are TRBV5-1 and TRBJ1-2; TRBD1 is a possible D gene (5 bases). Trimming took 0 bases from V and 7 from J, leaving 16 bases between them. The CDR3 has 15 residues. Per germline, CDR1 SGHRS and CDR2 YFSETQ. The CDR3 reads CASSLGTLPLVGYTF. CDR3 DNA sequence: TGCGCCAGCAGCTTGGGGACATTACCCTTAGTTGGCTACACCTTC.

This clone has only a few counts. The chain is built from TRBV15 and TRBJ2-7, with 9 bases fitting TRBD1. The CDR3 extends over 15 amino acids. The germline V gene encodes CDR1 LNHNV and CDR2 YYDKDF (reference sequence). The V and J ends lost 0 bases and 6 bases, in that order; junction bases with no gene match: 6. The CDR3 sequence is CATSRDGTGSFEQYF. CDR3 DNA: TGTGCCACCAGCAGAGATGGGACAGGGAGTTTCGAGCAGTACTTC.

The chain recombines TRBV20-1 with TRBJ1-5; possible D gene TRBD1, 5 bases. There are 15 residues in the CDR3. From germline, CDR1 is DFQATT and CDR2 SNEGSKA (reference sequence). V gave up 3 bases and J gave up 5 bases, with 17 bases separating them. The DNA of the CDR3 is TGCAGTGCTAGTCTTGGGGCAGGTCGTGATCAGCCCCAGCATTTT. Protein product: CSASLGAGRDQPQHF.

The CDR3 is CASSGGDNQPQHF. The CDR3 DNA reads TGCGCCAGCTCCGGGGGGGACAATCAGCCCCAGCATTTT. J is TRBJ1-5 and V is TRBV5-1; D might be TRBD1 (5 bases). CDR1 SGHRS and CDR2 YFSETQ come from the germline V gene. V was trimmed by 7 bases and J by 3 bases, leaving 11 bases between them. CDR3 length: 13 amino acids.

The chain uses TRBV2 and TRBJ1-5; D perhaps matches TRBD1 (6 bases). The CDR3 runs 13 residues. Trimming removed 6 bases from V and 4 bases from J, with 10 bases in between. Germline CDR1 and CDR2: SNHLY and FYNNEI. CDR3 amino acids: CASSAGQNQPQHF. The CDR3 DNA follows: TGTGCCAGCAGCGCCGGACAGAATCAGCCCCAGCATTTT.

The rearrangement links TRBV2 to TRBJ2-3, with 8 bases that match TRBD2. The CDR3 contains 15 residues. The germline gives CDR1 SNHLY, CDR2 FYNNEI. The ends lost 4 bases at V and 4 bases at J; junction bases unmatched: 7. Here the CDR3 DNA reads TGTGCCAGCAGTGCCCGGAGCGGGAGATCAGATACGCAGTATTTT. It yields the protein CASSARSGRSDTQYF.

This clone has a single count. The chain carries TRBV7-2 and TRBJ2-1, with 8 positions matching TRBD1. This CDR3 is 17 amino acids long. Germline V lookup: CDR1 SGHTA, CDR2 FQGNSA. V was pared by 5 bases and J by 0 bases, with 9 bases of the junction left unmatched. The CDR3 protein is CASSPGQALISYNEQFF. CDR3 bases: TGTGCCAGCAGCCCGGGACAGGCTTTAATCTCCTACAATGAGCAGTTCTTC.

CDR3 DNA sequence: TGTGCCAGCAGTTGGGGACAGAACTATGGCTACACCTTC. Protein: CASSWGQNYGYTF. The rearrangement uses TRBV12-3 or TRBV12-4 and TRBJ1-2; 7 bases line up with TRBD1. V shed 4 bases and J 2 bases; nucleotides not matched to a gene: 1. The CDR3 has 13 residues.

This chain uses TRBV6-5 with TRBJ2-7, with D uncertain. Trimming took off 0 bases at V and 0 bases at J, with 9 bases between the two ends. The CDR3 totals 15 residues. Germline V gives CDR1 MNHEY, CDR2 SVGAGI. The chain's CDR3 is CASSYSRYRSYEQYF. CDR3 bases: TGTGCCAGCAGTTACTCGCGCTATCGCTCCTACGAGCAGTACTTC.

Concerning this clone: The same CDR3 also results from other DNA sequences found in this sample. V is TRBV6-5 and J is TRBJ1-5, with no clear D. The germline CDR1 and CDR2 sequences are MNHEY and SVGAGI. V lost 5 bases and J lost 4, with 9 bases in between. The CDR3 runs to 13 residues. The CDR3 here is CASSPVSNQPQHF. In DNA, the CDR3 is TGTGCCAGCAGTCCGGTCTCGAATCAGCCCCAGCATTTT.

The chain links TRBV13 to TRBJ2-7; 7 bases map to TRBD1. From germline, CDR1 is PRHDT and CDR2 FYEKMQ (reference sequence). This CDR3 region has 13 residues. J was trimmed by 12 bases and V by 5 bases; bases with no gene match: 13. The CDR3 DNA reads TGTGCCAGCAGCCTCGTAGGACAGGTCCTTAGGTACTTC. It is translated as CASSLVGQVLRYF.

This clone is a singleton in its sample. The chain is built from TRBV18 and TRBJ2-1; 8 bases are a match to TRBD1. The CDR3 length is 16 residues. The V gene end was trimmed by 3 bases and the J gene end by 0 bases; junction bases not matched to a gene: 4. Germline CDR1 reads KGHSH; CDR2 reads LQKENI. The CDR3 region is CASSPGTGSSYNEQFF. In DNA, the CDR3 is TGTGCCAGCTCACCTGGGACAGGCAGCTCCTACAATGAGCAGTTCTTC.

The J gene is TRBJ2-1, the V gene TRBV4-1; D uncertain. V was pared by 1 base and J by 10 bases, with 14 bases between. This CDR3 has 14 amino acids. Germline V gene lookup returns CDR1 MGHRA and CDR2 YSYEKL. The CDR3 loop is CASSQGLRGPEQFF. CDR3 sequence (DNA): TGCGCCAGCAGCCAAGGGTTGAGAGGCCCCGAGCAGTTCTTC.

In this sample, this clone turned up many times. CDR3 bases: TGTGCCAGCCGCCCGGGAGGGTTTGGAGGCTACACCTTC. Protein sequence: CASRPGGFGGYTF. The chain couples TRBV12-3 or TRBV12-4 to TRBJ1-2; no reliable D call. CDR3 length: 13 residues. The V and J ends lost 8 bases and 8 bases respectively, with 18 bases between them.

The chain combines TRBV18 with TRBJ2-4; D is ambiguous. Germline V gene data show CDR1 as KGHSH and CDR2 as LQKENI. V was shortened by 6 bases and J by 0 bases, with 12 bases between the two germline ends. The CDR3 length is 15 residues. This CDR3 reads CASSHPEAAKNIQYF. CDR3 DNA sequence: TGTGCCAGCTCCCACCCAGAGGCAGCCAAAAACATTCAGTACTTC.

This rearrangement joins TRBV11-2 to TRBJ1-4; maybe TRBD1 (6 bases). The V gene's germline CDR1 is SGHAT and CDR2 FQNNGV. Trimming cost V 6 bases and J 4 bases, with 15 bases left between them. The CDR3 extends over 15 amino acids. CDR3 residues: CASSIPGVNNEKLFF. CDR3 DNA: TGTGCCAGCAGTATCCCAGGGGTAAATAATGAAAAACTGTTTTTT.

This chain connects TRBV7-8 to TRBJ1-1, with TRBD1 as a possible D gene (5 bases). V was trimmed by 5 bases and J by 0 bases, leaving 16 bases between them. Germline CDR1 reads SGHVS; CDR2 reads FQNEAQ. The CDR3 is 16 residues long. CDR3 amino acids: CASSPLRRGLNTEAFF. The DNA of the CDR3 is TGTGCCAGCAGCCCCCTTAGGAGGGGCTTGAACACTGAAGCTTTCTTT.

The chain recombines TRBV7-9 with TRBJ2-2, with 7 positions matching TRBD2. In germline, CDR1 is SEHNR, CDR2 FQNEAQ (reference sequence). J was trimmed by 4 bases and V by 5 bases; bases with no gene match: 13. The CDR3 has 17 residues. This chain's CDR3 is CASSPVGRGTSTGELFF. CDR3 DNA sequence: TGTGCCAGCAGCCCTGTGGGGCGGGGGACTTCCACCGGGGAGCTGTTTTTT.